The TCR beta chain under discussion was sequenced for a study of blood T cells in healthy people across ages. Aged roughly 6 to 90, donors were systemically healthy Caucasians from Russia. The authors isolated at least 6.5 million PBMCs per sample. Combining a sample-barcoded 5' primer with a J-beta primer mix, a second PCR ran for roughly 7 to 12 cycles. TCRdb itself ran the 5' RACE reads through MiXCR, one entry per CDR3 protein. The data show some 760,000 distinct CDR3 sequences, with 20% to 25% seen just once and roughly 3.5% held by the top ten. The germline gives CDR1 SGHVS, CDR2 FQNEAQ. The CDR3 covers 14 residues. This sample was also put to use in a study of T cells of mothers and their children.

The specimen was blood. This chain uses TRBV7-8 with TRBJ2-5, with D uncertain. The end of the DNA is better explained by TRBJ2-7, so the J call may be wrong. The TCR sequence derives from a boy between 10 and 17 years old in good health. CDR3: CASSLDSSGYEQYF. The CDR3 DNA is TGTGCCAGCAGCTTAGACTCGTCGGGCTACGAGCAGTACTTC.